The next 19 T cell receptor beta chains were all read from a single sample in a study of identical twins. TCRdb re-derived calls from the 5' RACE reads in MiXCR, one entry per CDR3 protein. This table has about 570,000 distinct CDR3 sequences, approximately 10% appearing once. These data were also reused for a study on yellow fever vaccine responses in identical twins.

Sequencing used PBMCs. The origin of the receptors is a woman aged 18 to 35 in good health.

The chain joins TRBV29-1 to TRBJ2-7, with D unresolved. V was cut by 5 bases and J by 0 bases, with 5 bases left in between. Per the germline V gene, CDR1 is SQVTM and CDR2 is ANQGSEA. This CDR3 spans 11 amino acids. In DNA, the CDR3 is TGCAGCGTTTCCCGCTCCTACGAGCAGTACTTC. Protein: CSVSRSYEQYF.

V usage is TRBV20-1 and J usage is TRBJ2-1, with 11 nucleotides matching TRBD2. CDR1 and CDR2 from the germline V gene are DFQATT and SNEGSKA (reference sequence). The CDR3 runs 15 residues. Trimming removed 2 bases from V and 4 bases from J; junction bases left unmatched: 4. The CDR3 is CSARPGLAAYNEQFF. DNA for the CDR3: TGCAGTGCTAGACCGGGACTAGCGGCGTACAATGAGCAGTTCTTC.

This clonotype has ten or more counts. The chain joins TRBV11-2 to TRBJ1-1, with D unresolved. The CDR3 runs 14 residues. V lost 5 bases and J 3 bases, leaving 13 bases between the germline ends. Germline CDR1 SGHAT, CDR2 FQNNGV. CDR3 in amino acids: CASSPRVLYTEAFF. In nucleotides, the CDR3 is TGTGCCAGCAGCCCTAGGGTTCTTTACACTGAAGCTTTCTTT.

This rearrangement joins TRBV27 to TRBJ2-7, with D uncertain. The ends were cut back, 8 bases at V and 6 bases at J, with 20 bases in the middle. Per germline, CDR1 MNHEY and CDR2 SMNVEV (reference sequence). The CDR3 loop spans 14 amino acids. CDR3 region: CASGNHRSGGEQYF. CDR3 nucleotides: TGTGCCAGCGGGAACCACAGATCGGGCGGCGAGCAGTACTTC.

The chain joins TRBV7-9 to TRBJ2-3, with D uncertain. The germline CDR1 and CDR2 sequences are SEHNR and FQNEAQ (reference sequence). This CDR3 region has 15 residues. With 0 bases removed from V and 2 bases from J, the gap between germline ends came to 9 bases. This CDR3 is CASSLAIGITDTQYF. The CDR3 bases are TGTGCCAGCAGCTTAGCGATCGGAATCACAGATACGCAGTATTTT.

The CDR3 loop is CASMQRAGNSYNEQFF. The DNA for the CDR3 is TGTGCCAGCATGCAAAGGGCAGGGAACTCCTACAATGAGCAGTTCTTC. The rearrangement joins TRBV2 to TRBJ2-1, with D perhaps matching TRBD1 (5 bases). The V and J ends lost 7 bases and 0 bases respectively, with 16 bases between them. The CDR3 extends over 16 amino acids. Germline lookup yields CDR1 SNHLY and CDR2 FYNNEI.

This clonotype was seen ten or more times. The rearrangement joins TRBV12-3 or TRBV12-4 to TRBJ2-1; TRBD2 matches at 7 bases. The CDR3 contains 15 residues. J gave up 4 bases and V 6 bases, and 9 bases lay outside the gene matches. As DNA, the CDR3 is TGTGCCAGCAGCCTCCCGAGGACTAGGTACAATGAGCAGTTCTTC. This translates into CASSLPRTRYNEQFF.

The V gene is TRBV5-5, the J gene TRBJ2-2; 9 nucleotides agree with TRBD1. In germline, CDR1 is SGHKS, CDR2 YYEKEE (reference sequence). With V trimmed by 2 bases and J by 4 bases, 9 bases remained unmatched. The CDR3 is 17 residues long. Here the CDR3 reads CASSFVFRDRVTGELFF. As DNA, the CDR3 is TGTGCCAGCAGCTTTGTTTTTAGGGACAGGGTCACCGGGGAGCTGTTTTTT.

This clonotype was seen ten or more times. The chain has TRBV7-2 and TRBJ2-3; no clear D gene. From germline, CDR1 is SGHTA and CDR2 FQGNSA. The CDR3 spans 14 residues. V was trimmed by 9 bases and J by 2 bases, leaving 15 bases between them. The CDR3 sequence: CARIKGRFTDTQYF. In DNA, the CDR3 is TGTGCCAGGATCAAAGGCAGGTTCACAGATACGCAGTATTTT.

A few counts support this clonotype. The V and J genes are TRBV11-2 and TRBJ2-1; 11 nucleotides line up with TRBD2. The CDR3 length is 19 residues. V gave up 5 bases and J gave up 5 bases; unmatched junction bases: 17. Germline V gene data show CDR1 as SGHAT and CDR2 as FQNNGV. The CDR3 DNA sequence: TGTGCCAGCAGCCGCCCGCTTTCTAGCGGGAGGTTTAGGAACAATGAGCAGTTCTTC. Encoded protein: CASSRPLSSGRFRNNEQFF.

The chain links TRBV3-1 to TRBJ2-2; no reliable D call. CDR1 LGHDT and CDR2 YNNKEL come from the germline V gene (reference sequence). The CDR3 has 15 residues. The V end was cut by 3 bases, the J end by 5 bases, with 13 bases between. DNA of the CDR3: TGTGCCAGCAGCCAGCTCCTAACCGGAACCGGGGAGCTGTTTTTT. Protein: CASSQLLTGTGELFF.

This clonotype was recorded many times. The V gene is TRBV20-1, the J gene TRBJ2-7; D is unresolved. The CDR3 runs to 13 residues. Per germline, CDR1 DFQATT and CDR2 SNEGSKA (reference sequence). V lost 0 bases and J lost 4, with 10 bases in between. The CDR3 reads CSARESGNYEQYF. The CDR3 DNA follows: TGCAGTGCTAGAGAATCTGGGAATTACGAGCAGTACTTC.

The V call is TRBV5-1, the J call TRBJ2-7; D possibly corresponds to TRBD1 (7 bases). This CDR3 has 14 amino acids. Per the germline V gene, CDR1 is SGHRS and CDR2 is YFSETQ. Between the trimmed V and J ends, which lost 2 bases and 4 bases, there was a span of 13 bases. This CDR3 is CASSFDREAYEQYF. The CDR3 nucleotides read TGCGCCAGCAGCTTTGACAGGGAGGCGTACGAGCAGTACTTC.

This clonotype showed up just a few times. The chain uses TRBV7-2 and TRBJ2-7; 12 nucleotides align to TRBD2. Trimming at V came to 3 bases and at J to 2 bases, leaving 5 bases not matched to a gene. The CDR3 length is 16 residues. CDR1 SGHTA and CDR2 FQGNSA come from the germline V gene. The chain's CDR3 is CASSLRLAGEAYEQYF. The CDR3 nucleotides read TGTGCCAGCAGCTTGAGACTAGCGGGGGAAGCCTACGAGCAGTACTTC. Combining the CDR3 with reference TRBV7-2 and TRBJ2-7 gives the whole variable domain GAGVSQSPSNKVTEKGKDVELRCDPISGHTALYWYRQSLGQGLEFLIYFQGNSAPDKSGLPSDRFSAERTGGSVSTLTIQRTQQEDSAVYLCASSLRLAGEAYEQYFGPGTRLTVT.

The sample holds many counts of this clonotype. The rearrangement uses TRBV25-1 and TRBJ2-5; TRBD2 agrees at 7 bases. The CDR3 loop spans 14 amino acids. Trimming at V came to 2 bases and at J to 4 bases, leaving 4 bases not matched to a gene. Germline assignment: CDR1 MGHDK and CDR2 SYGVNS. The CDR3: CASSEVRGRETQYF. The CDR3 coding sequence is TGTGCCAGCAGTGAAGTCCGCGGGAGAGAGACCCAGTACTTC.

This sequence joins TRBV5-1 and TRBJ2-5; tentative D call: TRBD2 (5 bases). The CDR3 loop spans 13 amino acids. Germline lookup yields CDR1 SGHRS and CDR2 YFSETQ. Deletions cut 7 bases from V and 5 bases from J, with 15 bases between. CDR3: CASGTGVAETQYF. CDR3 bases: TGCGCCAGCGGAACCGGGGTAGCGGAGACCCAGTACTTC.

Many counts were recorded for this clonotype. The V and J genes are TRBV12-3 or TRBV12-4 and TRBJ1-5, with unresolved D. The CDR3 has 13 residues. Trimming took 2 bases from V and 6 from J, leaving 8 bases between them. The CDR3 here is CASSLRSGQPQHF. CDR3 sequence (DNA): TGTGCCAGCAGTTTAAGGTCGGGTCAGCCCCAGCATTTT.

DNA of the CDR3: TGCAGTGCTACCCGGGACTCCTGGTCGGGGCAGTACTTC. Amino acids: CSATRDSWSGQYF. The V call is TRBV20-1, the J call TRBJ2-7, with D possibly matching TRBD2 (6 bases). The CDR3 runs 13 residues. The germline V and J ends were trimmed by 4 bases and 9 bases, with 19 bases remaining between them. Germline V CDR1 and CDR2: DFQATT, SNEGSKA (reference sequence).

This clonotype occurred many times. J is TRBJ2-3 and V is TRBV29-1, with D hard to call. V lost 6 bases and J 2 bases, leaving 15 bases between the germline ends. CDR3 length equals 14 residues. Germline CDR1 SQVTM, CDR2 ANQGSEA. CDR3 loop: CSVRGRTLTDTQYF. The CDR3 DNA reads as TGCAGCGTGAGAGGCCGGACGCTCACAGATACGCAGTATTTT.